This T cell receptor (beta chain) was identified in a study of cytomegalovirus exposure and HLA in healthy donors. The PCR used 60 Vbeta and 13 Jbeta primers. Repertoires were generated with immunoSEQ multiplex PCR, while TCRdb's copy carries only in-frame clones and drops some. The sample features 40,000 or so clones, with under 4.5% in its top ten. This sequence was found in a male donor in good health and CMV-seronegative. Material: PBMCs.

This CDR3 reads CASSEGQRDRRHNQPQHF. Here the CDR3 DNA reads TGTGCCAGCAGTGAAGGCCAAAGGGACAGACGTCACAATCAGCCCCAGCATTTT. The rearrangement joins TRBV6-1 to TRBJ1-5, with TRBD1 matching over 7 bases. The CDR3 is made up of 18 amino acids. Germline CDR1 reads MNHNS; CDR2 reads SASEGT. V trimming: 1 base; J trimming: 3 bases; junction bases outside the gene matches: 12.